These 20 T cell receptor beta chains were sequenced from one sample in a study of response to subunit inactivated influenza vaccine. TCRdb fed the RT-PCR reads into MiXCR, producing one record per CDR3 protein. The data show about 520,000 distinct CDR3 sequences, less than 7.5% seen once. The sample here was PBMCs from blood, taken approximately 25 months after vaccination. These receptors came from a man aged 50 to 69 who received an inactivated influenza vaccine.

This clonotype occurred a few times. The chain combines TRBV12-3 or TRBV12-4 with TRBJ2-7; 9 positions match TRBD2. The CDR3 covers 17 residues. Trimming cost V 4 bases and J 3 bases; bases outside gene matches: 13. CDR3 nucleotide sequence: TGTGCCAGCAGTTGGCAAGCGGGAGGCTCTCGATACTACGAGCAGTACTTC. Translated: CASSWQAGGSRYYEQYF.

The chain carries TRBV3-1 and TRBJ2-7; D is possibly TRBD1 or TRBD2 (6 bases each). CDR3 size: 13 residues. Trimming cost V 0 bases and J 6 bases, with 9 bases left between them. Germline V lookup: CDR1 LGHDT, CDR2 YNNKEL (reference sequence). CDR3 sequence: CASSQDGGREQYF. The CDR3 DNA reads TGTGCCAGCAGCCAAGATGGGGGGCGCGAGCAGTACTTC.

This clonotype was seen a few times. The V gene is TRBV10-3, the J gene TRBJ2-5; 7 bases map to TRBD2. The CDR3 loop spans 12 amino acids. The V gene's germline CDR1 is ENHRY and CDR2 SYGVKD. J lost 5 bases, V lost 8 bases, and 5 bases had no gene match. In DNA form, the CDR3 reads TGTGCCATCCGGGAGGTCGGGGAGACCCAGTACTTC. Its translation is CAIREVGETQYF.

In this sample, this clonotype turned up many times. V is TRBV3-1 and J is TRBJ1-2; D gene ambiguous. CDR1 LGHDT and CDR2 YNNKEL come from the germline V gene (reference sequence). The V end was cut by 1 base, the J end by 0 bases, with 9 bases between. This CDR3 comprises 15 residues. The CDR3 region is CASSQGKRTNYGYTF. DNA for the CDR3: TGTGCCAGCAGCCAAGGGAAACGGACTAACTATGGCTACACCTTC. The whole variable domain, remainder taken from reference TRBV3-1 and TRBJ1-2, is DTAVSQTPKYLVTQMGNDKSIKCEQNLGHDTMYWYKQDSKKFLKIMFSYNNKELIINETVPNRFSPKSPDKAHLNLHINSLELGDSAVYFCASSQGKRTNYGYTFGSGTRLTVV.

The chain uses TRBV27 and TRBJ1-4, with D unresolved. Trimming cost V 6 bases and J 7 bases, with 18 bases left between them. From germline, CDR1 is MNHEY and CDR2 SMNVEV (reference sequence). CDR3 length equals 15 residues. CDR3 DNA sequence: TGTGCCAGCAGGGTGTTAGGCCTGACGGGTGAAAAACTGTTTTTT. It encodes CASRVLGLTGEKLFF.

This clonotype was detected a few times. The gene calls are TRBV7-6 and TRBJ2-2, with 12 bases that match TRBD2. Germline loops: CDR1 SGHVS, CDR2 FNYEAQ. V lost 6 bases and J lost 5; bases outside the gene matches: 7. This CDR3 comprises 16 residues. This chain's CDR3 is CASSLSSGRGTGELFF. Written as DNA, the CDR3 is TGTGCCAGCAGTTTGTCTAGCGGGAGGGGGACCGGGGAGCTGTTTTTT.

The chain has TRBV5-1 and TRBJ2-5; possibly TRBD1 or TRBD2 for D (6 bases each). The CDR3 has 13 amino acids. Trimming shortened V by 4 bases and J by 9 bases, and 16 bases separated the two germline ends. The V gene's germline CDR1 is SGHRS and CDR2 YFSETQ. The CDR3: CASSRTGAGAQYF. The CDR3, as DNA: TGCGCCAGCAGCCGGACGGGGGCCGGGGCCCAGTACTTC. Based on the CDR3 plus reference TRBV5-1 and TRBJ2-5, the full variable domain is KAGVTQTPRYLIKTRGQQVTLSCSPISGHRSVSWYQQTPGQGLQFLFEYFSETQRNKGNFPGRFSGRQFSNSRSEMNVSTLELGDSALYLCASSRTGAGAQYFGPGTRLLVL.

The J gene is TRBJ2-7, the V gene TRBV28; possibly TRBD2 for D (5 bases). The CDR3 is 13 residues long. V gave up 2 bases and J gave up 5 bases, with 10 bases separating them. Germline loops: CDR1 MDHEN, CDR2 SYDVKM. The CDR3 loop is CASSLRGNHEQYF. The CDR3 nucleotides read TGTGCCAGCAGTTTACGAGGGAACCACGAGCAGTACTTC.

This clonotype came up many times. The chain employs TRBV4-1 and TRBJ2-1, with D hard to call. The V and J ends lost 1 base and 5 bases respectively, with 6 bases between them. Germline V gene sequence: CDR1 MGHRA, CDR2 YSYEKL. CDR3 length: 13 amino acids. The CDR3 loop reads CASSQVWDNEQFF. Written as DNA, the CDR3 is TGCGCCAGCAGCCAAGTTTGGGACAATGAGCAGTTCTTC.

This clonotype was detected a few times. The chain is built from TRBV28 and TRBJ2-1; 7 bases are shared with TRBD1. The junction had 4 bases not matched to a gene; V was cut back by 3 bases and J by 5 bases. The CDR3 length is 14 residues. In germline, CDR1 is MDHEN, CDR2 SYDVKM. The CDR3 sequence: CASSLTGPNNEQFF. The DNA for the CDR3 is TGTGCCAGCAGTTTGACAGGGCCTAACAATGAGCAGTTCTTC.

This clonotype occurred a few times. The CDR3 spells CASLETVSYNEQFF. Written as DNA, the CDR3 is TGTGCCAGCTTGGAAACTGTCTCCTACAATGAGCAGTTCTTC. This chain uses TRBV18 with TRBJ2-1; no clear D gene. V gave up 7 bases and J gave up 0 bases, with 10 bases separating them. This CDR3 has 14 amino acids. Germline loops: CDR1 KGHSH, CDR2 LQKENI. The full variable domain, its missing parts supplied by reference TRBV18 and TRBJ2-1, is NAGVMQNPRHLVRRRGQEARLRCSPMKGHSHVYWYRQLPEEGLKFMVYLQKENIIDESGMPKERFSAEFPKEGPSILRIQQVVRGDSAAYFCASLETVSYNEQFFGPGTRLTVL.

This clonotype has a count of ten or more. The chain links TRBV7-2 to TRBJ2-2, with 11 bases lining up with TRBD2. CDR1 SGHTA and CDR2 FQGNSA come from the germline V gene. With V trimmed by 2 bases and J by 1 base, 0 bases remained unmatched. This CDR3 comprises 16 residues. The CDR3 coding sequence is TGTGCCAGCAGCTTAACTAGCGGGGGGAACACCGGGGAGCTGTTTTTT. Amino acids: CASSLTSGGNTGELFF.

This clonotype was found a few times. This sequence joins TRBV5-1 and TRBJ2-7; D ambiguous. The V gene's germline CDR1 is SGHRS and CDR2 YFSETQ. The V and J ends lost 4 bases and 1 base respectively, with 9 bases between them. This CDR3 is built from 13 residues. The CDR3 coding sequence is TGCGCCAGCAGCATTACCCAATCCTACGAGCAGTACTTC. Amino acid sequence: CASSITQSYEQYF.

Many counts were recorded for this clonotype. V and J are TRBV20-1 and TRBJ2-7, with a possible D match to TRBD1 (6 bases). Per germline, CDR1 DFQATT and CDR2 SNEGSKA (reference sequence). The CDR3 covers 15 residues. V lost 5 bases and J lost 0, with 17 bases in between. The CDR3 reads CSAEIDRRNSYEQYF. CDR3 bases: TGCAGTGCTGAGATAGACAGGAGAAACTCCTACGAGCAGTACTTC.

V and J are TRBV7-2 and TRBJ1-2; no clear D gene. Trimming removed 5 bases from V and 8 bases from J, with 15 bases in between. The CDR3 covers 13 residues. Germline V gene data show CDR1 as SGHTA and CDR2 as FQGNSA. Here the CDR3 DNA reads TGTGCCAGCAGCCCCGGGCAGTTGGAGGGCTACACCTTC. It translates to CASSPGQLEGYTF.

V is TRBV20-1 and J is TRBJ1-6; D remains unclear. Germline V gene sequence: CDR1 DFQATT, CDR2 SNEGSKA (reference sequence). V lost 0 bases and J 6 bases, leaving 9 bases between the germline ends. The CDR3 is 14 amino acids. As DNA, the CDR3 is TGCAGTGCTAGAGATCGACTTTTTAATTCACCCCTCCACTTT. This gives the protein CSARDRLFNSPLHF.

This chain uses TRBV10-3 with TRBJ2-2; 7 positions agree with TRBD2. Germline CDR1 is ENHRY and CDR2 is SYGVKD. V lost 8 bases and J lost 2; bases outside the gene matches: 8. CDR3 length: 15 amino acids. Written as DNA, the CDR3 is TGTGCCATCCGGGGAGGGAGGACCAACACCGGGGAGCTGTTTTTT. Its translation is CAIRGGRTNTGELFF.

In this sample, this clonotype turned up many times. The V gene is TRBV29-1, the J gene TRBJ2-1; 12 bases fit TRBD2. This CDR3 contains 18 residues. After removal of 2 bases from V and 4 bases from J, the junction contained 12 bases not matched to a gene. The V gene's germline CDR1 is SQVTM and CDR2 ANQGSEA. CDR3 nucleotide sequence: TGCAGCGTTGAACACTCCGACCGACTAGCGGGAGTTTACAATGAGCAGTTCTTC. It encodes CSVEHSDRLAGVYNEQFF.

This clonotype was detected a few times. The chain employs TRBV5-1 and TRBJ2-7; D not resolved. V was shortened by 0 bases and J by 3 bases, with 19 bases between the two germline ends. Germline CDR1 reads SGHRS; CDR2 reads YFSETQ. CDR3 length: 17 amino acids. CDR3: CASSLAGLGLTYYEQYF. CDR3 DNA: TGCGCCAGCAGCTTGGCCGGTTTGGGCCTGACGTACTACGAGCAGTACTTC.

This clonotype has only a few counts. This chain uses TRBV7-9 with TRBJ2-3, with 8 positions matching TRBD1. This CDR3 has 15 residues. V lost 4 bases and J lost 8; bases outside the gene matches: 11. The V gene's germline CDR1 is SEHNR and CDR2 FQNEAQ (reference sequence). The CDR3 DNA sequence: TGTGCCAGCAGCTCTCGGGACAGGAGCCCGGGTACGCAGTATTTT. This sequence encodes CASSSRDRSPGTQYF.